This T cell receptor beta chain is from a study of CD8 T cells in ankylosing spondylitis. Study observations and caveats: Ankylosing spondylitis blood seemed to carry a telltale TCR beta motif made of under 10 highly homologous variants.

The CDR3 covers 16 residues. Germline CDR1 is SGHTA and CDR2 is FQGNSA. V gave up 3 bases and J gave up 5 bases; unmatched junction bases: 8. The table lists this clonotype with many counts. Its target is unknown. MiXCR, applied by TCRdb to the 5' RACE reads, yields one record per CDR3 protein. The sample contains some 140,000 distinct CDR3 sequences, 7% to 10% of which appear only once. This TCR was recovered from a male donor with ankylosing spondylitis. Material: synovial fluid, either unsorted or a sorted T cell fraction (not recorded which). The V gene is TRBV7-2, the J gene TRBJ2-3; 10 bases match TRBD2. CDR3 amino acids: CASSFYIAGGGDTQYF. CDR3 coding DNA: TGTGCCAGCAGCTTTTACATAGCGGGAGGTGGAGATACGCAGTATTTT.